This T cell receptor beta chain came from a study of molecular identifiers for immune sequencing clone quantification. General study findings and limits: For effector cells, clones above 20 RNA copies held over 97% of molecules; for naive cells, under 1%.

The ends lost 6 bases at V and 3 bases at J; junction bases unmatched: 4. CDR3 length: 12 residues. Germline loops: CDR1 DFQATT, CDR2 SNEGSKA (reference sequence). Sorting defined naive CD8 T cells as CD8+CD4-CCR7+CD45RA+. TCRdb called the PCR reads again in MiXCR, with one record for every CDR3 protein. The table records over 550,000 distinct CDR3 sequences, roughly 23% of them present only once. Worth noting for this clonotype: Its antigen is unidentified.

The sequenced sample was naive CD8+ T cells from blood, with Jurkat cell RNA spiked in. Sample subset: FACS-sorted CD8+CD4-CCR7+CD45RA+ naive T cells. The clonotype comes from a human donor in good health. Some libraries in this study had Jurkat cell RNA spiked in. The chain employs TRBV20-1 and TRBJ1-1, with TRBD1 matching 7 bases. CDR3 bases: TGCAGTGCCCGGGACAGATACACTGAAGCTTTCTTT. Protein sequence: CSARDRYTEAFF.